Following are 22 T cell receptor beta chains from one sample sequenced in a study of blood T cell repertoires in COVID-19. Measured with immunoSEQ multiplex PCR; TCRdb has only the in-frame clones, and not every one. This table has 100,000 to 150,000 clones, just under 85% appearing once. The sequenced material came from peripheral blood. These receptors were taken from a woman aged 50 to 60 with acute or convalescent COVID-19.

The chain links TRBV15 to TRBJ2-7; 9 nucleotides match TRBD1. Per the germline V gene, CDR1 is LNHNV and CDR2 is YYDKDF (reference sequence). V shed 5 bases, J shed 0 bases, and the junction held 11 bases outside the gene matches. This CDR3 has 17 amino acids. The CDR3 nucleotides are TGTGCCACCAGCGAGTCCGGGACAGGGTATAGCTCCTACGAGCAGTACTTC. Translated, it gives CATSESGTGYSSYEQYF.

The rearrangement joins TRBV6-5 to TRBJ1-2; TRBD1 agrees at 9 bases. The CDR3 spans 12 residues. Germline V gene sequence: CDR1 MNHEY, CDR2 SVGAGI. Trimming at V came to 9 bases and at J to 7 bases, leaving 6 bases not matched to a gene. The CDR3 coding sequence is TGTGCCAGGGGACAGGGTAGTTTTGGCTACACCTTC. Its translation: CARGQGSFGYTF.

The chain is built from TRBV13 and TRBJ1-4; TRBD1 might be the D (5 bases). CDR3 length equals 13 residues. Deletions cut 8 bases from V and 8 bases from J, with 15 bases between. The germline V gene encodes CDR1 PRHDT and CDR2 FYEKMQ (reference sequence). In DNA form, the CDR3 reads TGTGCCAGCCGACTTTGGGGCGACGAAAAACTGTTTTTT. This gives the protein CASRLWGDEKLFF. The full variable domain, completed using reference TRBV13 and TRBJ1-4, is AAGVIQSPRHLIKEKRETATLKCYPIPRHDTVYWYQQGPGQDPQFLISFYEKMQSDKGSIPDRFSAQQFSDYHSELNMSSLELGDSALYFCASRLWGDEKLFFGSGTQLSVL.

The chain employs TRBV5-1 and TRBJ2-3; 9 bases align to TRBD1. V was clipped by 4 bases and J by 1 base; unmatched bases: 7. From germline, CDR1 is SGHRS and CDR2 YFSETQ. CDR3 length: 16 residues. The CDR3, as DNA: TGCGCCAGCAGCCTATGGACAGGGGTTGGCACAGATACGCAGTATTTT. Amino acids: CASSLWTGVGTDTQYF.

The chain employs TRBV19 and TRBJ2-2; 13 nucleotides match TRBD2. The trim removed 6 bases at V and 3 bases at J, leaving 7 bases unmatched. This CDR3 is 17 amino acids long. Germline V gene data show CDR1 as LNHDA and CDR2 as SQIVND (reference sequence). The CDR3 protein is CASRTSGGFLDTGELFF. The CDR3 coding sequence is TGTGCCAGTAGGACTAGCGGGGGGTTCCTCGACACCGGGGAGCTGTTTTTT.

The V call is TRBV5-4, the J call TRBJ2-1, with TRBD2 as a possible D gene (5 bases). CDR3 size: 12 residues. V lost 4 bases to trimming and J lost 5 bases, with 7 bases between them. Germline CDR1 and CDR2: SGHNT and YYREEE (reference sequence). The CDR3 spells CASSPRDNEQFF. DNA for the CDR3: TGTGCCAGCAGCCCGAGGGACAATGAGCAGTTCTTC.

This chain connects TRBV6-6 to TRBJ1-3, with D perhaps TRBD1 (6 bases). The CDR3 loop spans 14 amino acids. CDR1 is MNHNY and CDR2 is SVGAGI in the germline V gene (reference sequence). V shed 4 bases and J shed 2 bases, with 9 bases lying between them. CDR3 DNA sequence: TGTGCCAGCAGTTTGGACAGACCTGGAAACACCATATATTTT. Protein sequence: CASSLDRPGNTIYF.

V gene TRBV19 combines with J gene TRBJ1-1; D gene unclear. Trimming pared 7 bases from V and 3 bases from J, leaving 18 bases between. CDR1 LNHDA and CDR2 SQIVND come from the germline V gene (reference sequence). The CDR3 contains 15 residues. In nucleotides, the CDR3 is TGTGCCAGTATTACTAAGGTCGGCAGCTACACTGAAGCTTTCTTT. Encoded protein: CASITKVGSYTEAFF.

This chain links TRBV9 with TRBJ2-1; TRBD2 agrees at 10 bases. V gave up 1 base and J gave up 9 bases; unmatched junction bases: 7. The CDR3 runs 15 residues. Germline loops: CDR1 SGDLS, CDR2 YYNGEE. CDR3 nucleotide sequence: TGTGCCAGCAGCGTATTAACTAGCGGGGTGGGTGAGCAGTTCTTC. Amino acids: CASSVLTSGVGEQFF. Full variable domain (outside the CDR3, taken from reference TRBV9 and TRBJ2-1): DSGVTQTPKHLITATGQRVTLRCSPRSGDLSVYWYQQSLDQGLQFLIQYYNGEERAKGNILERFSAQQFPDLHSELNLSSLELGDSALYFCASSVLTSGVGEQFFGPGTRLTVL.

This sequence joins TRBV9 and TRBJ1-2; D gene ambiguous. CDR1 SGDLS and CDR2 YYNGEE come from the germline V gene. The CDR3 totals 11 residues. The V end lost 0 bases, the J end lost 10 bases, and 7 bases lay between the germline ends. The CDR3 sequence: CASSVESDYTF. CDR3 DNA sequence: TGTGCCAGCAGCGTAGAGAGCGACTACACCTTC.

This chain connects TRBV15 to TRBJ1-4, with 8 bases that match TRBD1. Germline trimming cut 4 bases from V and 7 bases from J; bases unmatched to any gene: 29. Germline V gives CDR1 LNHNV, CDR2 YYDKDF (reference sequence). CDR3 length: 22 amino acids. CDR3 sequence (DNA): TGTGCCACCAGCAATCGCCGTAAAAGAGACAGGGGTGCGGCTCCGGCGGGTGAAAAACTGTTTTTT. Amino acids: CATSNRRKRDRGAAPAGEKLFF.

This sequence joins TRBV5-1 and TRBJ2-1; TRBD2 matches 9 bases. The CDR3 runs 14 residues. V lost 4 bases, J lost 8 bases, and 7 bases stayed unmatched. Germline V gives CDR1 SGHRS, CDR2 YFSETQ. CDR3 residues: CASSPGTSLDEQFF. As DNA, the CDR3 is TGCGCCAGCAGCCCCGGGACTAGCCTGGATGAGCAGTTCTTC.

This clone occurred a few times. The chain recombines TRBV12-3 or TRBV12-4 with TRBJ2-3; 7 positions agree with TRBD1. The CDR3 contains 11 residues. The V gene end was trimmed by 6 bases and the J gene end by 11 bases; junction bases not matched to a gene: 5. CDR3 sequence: CASRLGQQQYF. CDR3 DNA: TGTGCCAGCAGGCTGGGACAGCAGCAGTATTTT.

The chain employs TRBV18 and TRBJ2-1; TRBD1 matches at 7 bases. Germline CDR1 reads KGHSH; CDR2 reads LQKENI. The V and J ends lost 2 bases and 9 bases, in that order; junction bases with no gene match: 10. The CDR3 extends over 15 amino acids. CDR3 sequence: CASSPSKRRDSEQFF. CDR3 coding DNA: TGTGCCAGCTCACCATCAAAAAGAAGGGACAGTGAGCAGTTCTTC. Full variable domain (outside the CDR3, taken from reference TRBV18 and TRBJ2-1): NAGVMQNPRHLVRRRGQEARLRCSPMKGHSHVYWYRQLPEEGLKFMVYLQKENIIDESGMPKERFSAEFPKEGPSILRIQQVVRGDSAAYFCASSPSKRRDSEQFFGPGTRLTVL.

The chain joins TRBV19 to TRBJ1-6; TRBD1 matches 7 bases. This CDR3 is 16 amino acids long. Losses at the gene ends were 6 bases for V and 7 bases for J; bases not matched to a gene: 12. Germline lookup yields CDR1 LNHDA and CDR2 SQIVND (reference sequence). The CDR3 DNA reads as TGTGCCAGTAGCCACCCGGTCGACAGGGTGAATTCACCCCTCCACTTT. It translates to CASSHPVDRVNSPLHF.

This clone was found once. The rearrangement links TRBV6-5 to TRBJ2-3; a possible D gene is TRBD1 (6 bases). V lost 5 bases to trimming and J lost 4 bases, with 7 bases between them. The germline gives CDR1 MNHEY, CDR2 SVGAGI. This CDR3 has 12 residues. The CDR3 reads CASSTGPDTQYF. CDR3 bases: TGTGCCAGCAGTACAGGGCCAGATACGCAGTATTTT.

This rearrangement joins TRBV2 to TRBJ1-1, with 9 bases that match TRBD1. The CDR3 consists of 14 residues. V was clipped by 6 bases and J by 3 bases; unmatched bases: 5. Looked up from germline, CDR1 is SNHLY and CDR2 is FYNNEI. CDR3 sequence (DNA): TGTGCCAGCAGCCAGGGACAGGGCTACACTGAAGCTTTCTTT. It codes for CASSQGQGYTEAFF.

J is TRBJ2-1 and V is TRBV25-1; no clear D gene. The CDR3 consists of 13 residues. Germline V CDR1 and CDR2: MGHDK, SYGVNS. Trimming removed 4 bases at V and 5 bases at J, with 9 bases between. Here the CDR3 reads CASSGAIHNEQFF. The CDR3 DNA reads TGTGCCAGCAGTGGGGCTATACACAATGAGCAGTTCTTC.

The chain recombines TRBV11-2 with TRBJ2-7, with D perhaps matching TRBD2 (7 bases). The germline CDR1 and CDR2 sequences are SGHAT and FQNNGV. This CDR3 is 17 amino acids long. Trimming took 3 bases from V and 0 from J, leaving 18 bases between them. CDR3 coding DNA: TGTGCCAGCAGCTTCCCCTCCTCCGCGGGGGCCTCCTACGAGCAGTACTTC. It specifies CASSFPSSAGASYEQYF.

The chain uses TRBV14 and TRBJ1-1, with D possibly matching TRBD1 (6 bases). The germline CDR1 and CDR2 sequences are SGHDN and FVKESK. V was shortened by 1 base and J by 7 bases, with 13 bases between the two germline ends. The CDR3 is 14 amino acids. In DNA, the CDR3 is TGTGCCAGCAGCCAAGTTCAGGGGACGGGTGAAGCTTTCTTT. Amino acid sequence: CASSQVQGTGEAFF.

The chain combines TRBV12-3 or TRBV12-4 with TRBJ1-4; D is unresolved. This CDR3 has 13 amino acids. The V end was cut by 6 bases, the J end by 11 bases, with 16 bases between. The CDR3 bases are TGTGCCAGCAGCCTTGGACTCGCAGACAAACTGTTTTTT. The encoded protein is CASSLGLADKLFF.

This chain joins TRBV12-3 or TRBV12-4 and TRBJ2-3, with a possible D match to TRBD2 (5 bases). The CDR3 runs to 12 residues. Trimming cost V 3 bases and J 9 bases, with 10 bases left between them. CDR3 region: CASSFLAQTQYF. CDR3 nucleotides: TGTGCCAGCAGTTTTCTAGCACAAACGCAGTATTTT.